Presented here are 5 T cell receptor beta chains from one specimen sequenced in a study of a mutant IDH1 vaccine in newly diagnosed glioma. Measured with immunoSEQ multiplex PCR; TCRdb has only the in-frame clones, and not every one. Of about 98,000 clones in the sample, around 90% were seen once. Time point of the sample: baseline, week 1 (first vaccination visit). Treatment in this sample: pre-vaccination baseline after standard-of-care therapy. Sequenced material: PBMCs, taken from a glioma patient treated with radiotherapy, temozolomide or both. Every receptor here comes from a woman between 45 and 60 years old with glioma.

The chain couples TRBV19 to TRBJ1-5, with 8 bases aligning to TRBD1. Germline trimming cut 6 bases from V and 4 bases from J; bases unmatched to any gene: 8. Germline V gene data show CDR1 as LNHDA and CDR2 as SQIVND (reference sequence). The CDR3 spans 15 residues. Here the CDR3 reads CASRLSGGYNQPQHF. CDR3 sequence (DNA): TGTGCCAGTAGGCTATCAGGGGGCTATAATCAGCCCCAGCATTTT. The variable domain in full, completed from reference TRBV19 and TRBJ1-5, reads DGGITQSPKYLFRKEGQNVTLSCEQNLNHDAMYWYRQDPGQGLRLIYYSQIVNDFQKGDIAEGYSVSREKKESFPLTVTSAQKNPTAFYLCASRLSGGYNQPQHFGDGTRLSIL.

This chain uses TRBV18 with TRBJ2-1; tentatively, D is TRBD2 (5 bases). The CDR3 runs 12 residues. V gave up 5 bases and J gave up 8 bases, with 10 bases separating them. Germline V lookup: CDR1 KGHSH, CDR2 LQKENI. The CDR3 here is CASSRELDEQFF. The CDR3 nucleotides read TGTGCCAGCTCAAGGGAGCTAGATGAGCAGTTCTTC.

This rearrangement joins TRBV5-4 to TRBJ2-4; D may be TRBD2 (6 bases). The germline CDR1 and CDR2 sequences are SGHNT and YYREEE (reference sequence). The V end was cut by 1 base, the J end by 1 base, with 12 bases between. This CDR3 comprises 16 residues. The CDR3 protein is CASSLSAGLAKNIQYF. The CDR3 DNA is TGTGCCAGCAGCTTGTCCGCGGGGCTGGCCAAAAACATTCAGTACTTC.

The chain carries TRBV11-2 and TRBJ1-3, with D possibly being TRBD1 (6 bases). The V gene's germline CDR1 is SGHAT and CDR2 FQNNGV. V lost 5 bases and J 4 bases, leaving 18 bases between the germline ends. The length of the CDR3 is 16 residues. CDR3 amino acids: CASSLDSPVYGNTIYF. CDR3 in DNA: TGTGCCAGCAGCCTGGACAGTCCTGTTTACGGAAACACCATATATTTT.

This chain connects TRBV10-3 to TRBJ2-1, with TRBD1 identical over 9 bases. Germline V gene lookup returns CDR1 ENHRY and CDR2 SYGVKD. V shed 7 bases and J 7 bases; nucleotides not matched to a gene: 8. CDR3 length: 14 amino acids. The CDR3 bases are TGTGCCATCACCGGGACAGGGAGATCGAATGAGCAGTTCTTC. The encoded protein is CAITGTGRSNEQFF.